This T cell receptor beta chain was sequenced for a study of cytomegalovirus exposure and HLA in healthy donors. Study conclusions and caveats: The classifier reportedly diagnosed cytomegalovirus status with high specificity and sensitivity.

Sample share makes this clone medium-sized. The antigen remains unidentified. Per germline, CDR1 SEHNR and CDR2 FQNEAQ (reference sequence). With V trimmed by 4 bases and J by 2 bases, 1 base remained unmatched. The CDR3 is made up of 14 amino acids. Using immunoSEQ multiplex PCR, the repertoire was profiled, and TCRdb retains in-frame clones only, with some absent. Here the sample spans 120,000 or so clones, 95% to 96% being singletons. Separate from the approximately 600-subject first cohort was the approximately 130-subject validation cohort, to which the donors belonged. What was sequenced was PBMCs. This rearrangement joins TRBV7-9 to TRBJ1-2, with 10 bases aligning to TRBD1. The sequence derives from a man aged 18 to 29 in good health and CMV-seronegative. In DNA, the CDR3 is TGTGCCAGCAGCTCGACAGGGGGCAACTATGGCTACACCTTC. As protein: CASSSTGGNYGYTF.